This T cell receptor beta chain was retrieved from a study of blood T cell repertoires in COVID-19. V lost 7 bases to trimming and J lost 1 base; unmatched junction nucleotides: 10. CDR1 is LNHDA and CDR2 is SQIVND in the germline V gene (reference sequence). The CDR3 loop spans 18 amino acids. The method was immunoSEQ multiplex PCR; TCRdb's version includes in-frame clones alone and lacks a portion of them. The sample shows 300,000 to 450,000 clones, roughly 86% of them seen only once. The V gene is TRBV19, the J gene TRBJ2-1, with 13 nucleotides matching TRBD2. This TCR came from a human donor with acute or convalescent COVID-19. The donor label of this sample is uncertain. Sequenced material: peripheral blood. The CDR3 here is CASTRTSGRGLSYNEQFF. In DNA, the CDR3 is TGTGCCAGTACTAGGACTAGCGGGAGAGGTCTTTCCTACAATGAGCAGTTCTTC. The whole variable domain, filled in from reference TRBV19 and TRBJ2-1, reads DGGITQSPKYLFRKEGQNVTLSCEQNLNHDAMYWYRQDPGQGLRLIYYSQIVNDFQKGDIAEGYSVSREKKESFPLTVTSAQKNPTAFYLCASTRTSGRGLSYNEQFFGPGTRLTVL.